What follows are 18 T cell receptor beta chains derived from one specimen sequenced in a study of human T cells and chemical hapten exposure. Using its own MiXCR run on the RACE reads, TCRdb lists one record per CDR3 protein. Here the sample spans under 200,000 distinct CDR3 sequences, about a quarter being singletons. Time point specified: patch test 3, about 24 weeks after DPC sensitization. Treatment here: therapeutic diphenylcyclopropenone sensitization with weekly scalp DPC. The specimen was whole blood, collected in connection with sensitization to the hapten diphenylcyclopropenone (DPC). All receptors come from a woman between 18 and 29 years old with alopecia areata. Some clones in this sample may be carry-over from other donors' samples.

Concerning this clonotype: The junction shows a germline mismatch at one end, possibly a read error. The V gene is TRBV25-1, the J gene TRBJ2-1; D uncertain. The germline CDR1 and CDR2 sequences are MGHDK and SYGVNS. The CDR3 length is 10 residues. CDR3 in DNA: TGTGCCGGCAGTTCAAATGAGCAGTTCTTC. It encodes CAGSSNEQFF. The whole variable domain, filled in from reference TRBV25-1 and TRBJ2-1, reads EADIYQTPRYLVIGTGKKITLECSQTMGHDKMYWYQQDPGMELHLIHYSYGVNSTEKGDLSSESTVSRIRTEHFPLTLESARPSHTSQYLCAGSSNEQFFGPGTRLTVL.

The CDR3 loop is CASSGPSRNSPLHF. Here the CDR3 DNA reads TGTGCCAGCAGCGGACCTAGCAGAAATTCACCCCTCCACTTT. The gene calls are TRBV7-9 and TRBJ1-6; D not resolved. Between the trimmed V and J ends, which lost 5 bases and 7 bases, there was a span of 12 bases. CDR3 length equals 14 residues. Germline CDR1 is SEHNR and CDR2 is FQNEAQ (reference sequence).

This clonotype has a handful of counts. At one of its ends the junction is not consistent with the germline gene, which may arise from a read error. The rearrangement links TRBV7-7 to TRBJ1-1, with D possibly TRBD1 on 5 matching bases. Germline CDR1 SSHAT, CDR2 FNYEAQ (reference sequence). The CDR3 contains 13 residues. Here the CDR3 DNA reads TGTGCTAGCAGCGAGGGGCCGAACACTGAAGCTTTCTTT. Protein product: CASSEGPNTEAFF.

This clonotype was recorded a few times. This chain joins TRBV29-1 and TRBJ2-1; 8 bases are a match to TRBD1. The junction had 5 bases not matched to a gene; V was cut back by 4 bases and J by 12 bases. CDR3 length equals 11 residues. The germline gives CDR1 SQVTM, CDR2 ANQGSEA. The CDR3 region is CSVVSDRGQFF. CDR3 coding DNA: TGCAGCGTTGTTTCCGACAGGGGGCAGTTCTTC.

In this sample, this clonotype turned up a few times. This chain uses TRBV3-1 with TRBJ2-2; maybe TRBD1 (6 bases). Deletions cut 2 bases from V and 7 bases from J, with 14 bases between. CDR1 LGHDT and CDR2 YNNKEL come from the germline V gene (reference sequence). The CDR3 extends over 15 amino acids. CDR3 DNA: TGTGCCAGCAGCCAATTCAGGGGCGATGGCGGGGAGCTGTTTTTT. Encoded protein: CASSQFRGDGGELFF.

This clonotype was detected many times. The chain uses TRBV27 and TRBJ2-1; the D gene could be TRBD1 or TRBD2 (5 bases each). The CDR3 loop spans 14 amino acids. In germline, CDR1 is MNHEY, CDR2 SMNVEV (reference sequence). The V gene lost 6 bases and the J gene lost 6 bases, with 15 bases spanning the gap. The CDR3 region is CASRPGLSFNEQFF. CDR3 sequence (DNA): TGTGCCAGCAGACCGGGGCTTAGTTTCAATGAGCAGTTCTTC.

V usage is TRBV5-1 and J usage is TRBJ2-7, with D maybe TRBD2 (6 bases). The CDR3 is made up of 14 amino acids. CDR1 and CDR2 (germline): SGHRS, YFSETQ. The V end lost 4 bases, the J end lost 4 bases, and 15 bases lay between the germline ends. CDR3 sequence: CASSPFGSYYEQYF. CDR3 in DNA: TGCGCCAGCAGCCCATTCGGGAGTTATTACGAGCAGTACTTC.

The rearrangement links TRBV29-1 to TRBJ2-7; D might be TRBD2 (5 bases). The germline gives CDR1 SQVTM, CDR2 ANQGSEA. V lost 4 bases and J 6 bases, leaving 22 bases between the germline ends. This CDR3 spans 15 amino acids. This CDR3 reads CSVVRTGMEAAEQYF. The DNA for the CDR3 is TGCAGCGTTGTCCGAACCGGGATGGAGGCCGCCGAGCAGTACTTC.

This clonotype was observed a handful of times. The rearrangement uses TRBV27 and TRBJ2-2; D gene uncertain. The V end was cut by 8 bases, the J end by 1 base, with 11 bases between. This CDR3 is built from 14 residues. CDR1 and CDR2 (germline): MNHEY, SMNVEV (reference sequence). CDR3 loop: CASRPARNTGELFF. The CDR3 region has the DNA TGTGCCAGCCGCCCGGCGCGGAACACCGGGGAGCTGTTTTTT.

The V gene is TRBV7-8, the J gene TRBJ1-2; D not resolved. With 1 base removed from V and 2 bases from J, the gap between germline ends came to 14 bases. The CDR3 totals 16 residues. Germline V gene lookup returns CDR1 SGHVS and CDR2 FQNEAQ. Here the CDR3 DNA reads TGTGCCAGCAGCTTAGGGAGGCCCCCGGAGAACTATGGCTACACCTTC. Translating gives CASSLGRPPENYGYTF.

CDR3 DNA sequence: TGTGCCAGCACCCCTAAAGCGGGGGGGCTAAGCACAGATACGCAGTATTTT. It codes for CASTPKAGGLSTDTQYF. The chain recombines TRBV12-3 or TRBV12-4 with TRBJ2-3, with 10 bases lining up with TRBD2. With V trimmed by 7 bases and J by 0 bases, 10 bases remained unmatched. There are 17 residues in the CDR3.

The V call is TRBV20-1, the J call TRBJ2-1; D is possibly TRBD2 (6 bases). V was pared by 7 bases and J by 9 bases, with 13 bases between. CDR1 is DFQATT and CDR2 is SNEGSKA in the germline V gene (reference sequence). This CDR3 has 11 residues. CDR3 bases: TGCAGTGTTCGGTTTAGCGGTGAGCAGTTCTTC. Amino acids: CSVRFSGEQFF.

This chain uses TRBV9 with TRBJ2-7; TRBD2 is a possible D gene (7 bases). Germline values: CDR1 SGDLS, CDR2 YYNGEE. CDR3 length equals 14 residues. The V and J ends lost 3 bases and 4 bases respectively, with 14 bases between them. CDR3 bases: TGTGCCAGCAGCGGAGGGGGGGCTGGGTACGAGCAGTACTTC. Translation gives CASSGGGAGYEQYF.

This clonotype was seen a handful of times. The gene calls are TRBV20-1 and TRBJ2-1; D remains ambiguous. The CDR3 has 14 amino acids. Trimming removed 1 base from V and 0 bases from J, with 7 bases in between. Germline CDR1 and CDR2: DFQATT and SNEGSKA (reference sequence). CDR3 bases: TGCAGTGCTAGAGCCGTAAGCTCCTACAATGAGCAGTTCTTC. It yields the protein CSARAVSSYNEQFF.

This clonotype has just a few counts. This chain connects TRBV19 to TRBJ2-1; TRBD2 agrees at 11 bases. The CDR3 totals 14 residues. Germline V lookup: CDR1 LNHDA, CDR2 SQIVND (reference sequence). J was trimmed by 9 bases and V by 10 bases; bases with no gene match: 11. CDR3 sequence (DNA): TGTGCCACCCAACTAGCGGGGGACCGGGTTGAGCAGTTCTTC. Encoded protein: CATQLAGDRVEQFF.

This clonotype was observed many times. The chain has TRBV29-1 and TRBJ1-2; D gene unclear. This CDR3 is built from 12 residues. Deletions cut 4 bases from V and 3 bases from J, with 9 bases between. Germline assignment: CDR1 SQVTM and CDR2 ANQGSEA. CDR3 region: CSVGAGYYGYTF. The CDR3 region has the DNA TGCAGCGTTGGGGCAGGTTACTATGGCTACACCTTC.

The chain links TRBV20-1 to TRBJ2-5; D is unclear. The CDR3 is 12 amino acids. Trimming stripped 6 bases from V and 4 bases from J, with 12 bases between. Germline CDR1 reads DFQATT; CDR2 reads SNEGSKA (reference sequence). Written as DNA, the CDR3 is TGCAGTGCCGATCAGGTGGGAGAGACCCAGTACTTC. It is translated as CSADQVGETQYF.

The DNA for the CDR3 is TGCGCCAGCAGCCCGACCGAATCGGCCGGGGAGCTGTTTTTT. Translated: CASSPTESAGELFF. The chain has TRBV5-1 and TRBJ2-2; D is unresolved. The CDR3 totals 14 residues. Between the trimmed V and J ends, which lost 4 bases and 6 bases, there was a span of 13 bases. Germline V lookup: CDR1 SGHRS, CDR2 YFSETQ. Full variable domain (rest looked up from reference TRBV5-1 and TRBJ2-2): KAGVTQTPRYLIKTRGQQVTLSCSPISGHRSVSWYQQTPGQGLQFLFEYFSETQRNKGNFPGRFSGRQFSNSRSEMNVSTLELGDSALYLCASSPTESAGELFFGEGSRLTVL.